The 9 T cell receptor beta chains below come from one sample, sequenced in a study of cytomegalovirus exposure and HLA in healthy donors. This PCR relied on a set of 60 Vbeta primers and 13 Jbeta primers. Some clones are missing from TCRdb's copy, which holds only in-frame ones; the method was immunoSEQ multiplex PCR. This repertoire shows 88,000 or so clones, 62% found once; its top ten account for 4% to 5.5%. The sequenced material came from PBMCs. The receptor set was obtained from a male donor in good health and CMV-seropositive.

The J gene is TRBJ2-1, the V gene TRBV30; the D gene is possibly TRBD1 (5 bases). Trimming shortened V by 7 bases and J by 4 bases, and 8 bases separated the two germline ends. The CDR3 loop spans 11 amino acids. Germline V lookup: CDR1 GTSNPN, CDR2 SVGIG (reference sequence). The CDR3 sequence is CALQAYNEQFF. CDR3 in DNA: TGTGCCTTACAGGCATACAATGAGCAGTTCTTC.

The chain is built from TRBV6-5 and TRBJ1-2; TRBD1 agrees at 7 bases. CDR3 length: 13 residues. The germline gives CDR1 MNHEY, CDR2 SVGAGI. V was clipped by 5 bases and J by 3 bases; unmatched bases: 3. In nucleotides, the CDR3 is TGTGCCAGCAGTACCACAGGGGACTATGGCTACACCTTC. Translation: CASSTTGDYGYTF.

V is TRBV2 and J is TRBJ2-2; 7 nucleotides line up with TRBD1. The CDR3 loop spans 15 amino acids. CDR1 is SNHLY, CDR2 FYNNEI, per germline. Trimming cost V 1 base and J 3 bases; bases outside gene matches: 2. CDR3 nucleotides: TGTGCCAGCAGTGAAGAGGGGGCGCACACCGGGGAGCTGTTTTTT. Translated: CASSEEGAHTGELFF.

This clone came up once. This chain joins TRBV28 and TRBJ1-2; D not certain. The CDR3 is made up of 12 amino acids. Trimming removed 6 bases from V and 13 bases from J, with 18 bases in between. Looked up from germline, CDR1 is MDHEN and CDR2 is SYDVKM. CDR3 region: CASRDPGKEVTF. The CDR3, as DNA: TGTGCCAGCAGAGATCCCGGGAAGGAGGTCACCTTC.

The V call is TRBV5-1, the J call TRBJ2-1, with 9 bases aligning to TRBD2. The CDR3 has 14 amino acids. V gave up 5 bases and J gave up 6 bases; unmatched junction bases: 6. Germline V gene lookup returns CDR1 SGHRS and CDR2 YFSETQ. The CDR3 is CASSTGTSINEQFF. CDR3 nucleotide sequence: TGCGCCAGCAGTACCGGGACTAGCATCAATGAGCAGTTCTTC.

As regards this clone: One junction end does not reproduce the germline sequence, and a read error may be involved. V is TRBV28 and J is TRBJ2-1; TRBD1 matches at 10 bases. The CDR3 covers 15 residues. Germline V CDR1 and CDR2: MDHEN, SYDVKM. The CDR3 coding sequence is TGTGCCAGCAGCTTAGGGACAGGGGTACACAATGAGCAATTCTTC. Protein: CASSLGTGVHNEQFF.

The CDR3: CASSNREGNTIYF. CDR3 DNA: TGTGCCAGCAGCAACAGGGAAGGAAACACCATATATTTT. The V gene is TRBV7-9, the J gene TRBJ1-3, with a possible D match to TRBD1 (6 bases). The V gene's germline CDR1 is SEHNR and CDR2 FQNEAQ (reference sequence). V lost 5 bases, J lost 4 bases, and 9 bases lay in between. The CDR3 runs 13 residues.

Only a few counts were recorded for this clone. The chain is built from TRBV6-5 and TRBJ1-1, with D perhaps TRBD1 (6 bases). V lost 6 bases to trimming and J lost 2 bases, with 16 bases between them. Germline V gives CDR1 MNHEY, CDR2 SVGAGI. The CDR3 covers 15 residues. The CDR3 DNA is TGTGCCAGCAGCCGAGCAGGACAGCCAAACACTGAAGCTTTCTTT. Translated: CASSRAGQPNTEAFF.

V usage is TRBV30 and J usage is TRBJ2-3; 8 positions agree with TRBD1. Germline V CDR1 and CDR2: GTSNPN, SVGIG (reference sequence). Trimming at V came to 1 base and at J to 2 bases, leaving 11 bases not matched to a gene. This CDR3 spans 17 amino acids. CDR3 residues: CAWSDPSAGGFTDTQYF. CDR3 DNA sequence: TGTGCCTGGAGTGACCCATCCGCAGGGGGCTTCACAGATACGCAGTATTTT. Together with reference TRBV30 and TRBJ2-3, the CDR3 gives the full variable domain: SQTIHQWPATLVQPVGSPLSLECTVEGTSNPNLYWYRQAAGRGLQLLFYSVGIGQISSEVPQNLSASRPQDRQFILSSKKLLLSDSGFYLCAWSDPSAGGFTDTQYFGPGTRLTVL.